The TCR beta chain under discussion was sequenced for a study of T cell responses to AZD1222 COVID-19 vaccine. As for this clone: Its antigen is currently unknown.

Study results and caveats: At study baseline, merely several AZD1222 recipients were seropositive. A rise in Spike-specific TCR breadth and depth followed two AZD1222 doses. With dominance at 160-218 and 743-854, vaccine-associated CD4 TCRs spanned spike.

This CDR3 contains 13 residues. The V end lost 4 bases, the J end lost 2 bases, and 9 bases lay between the germline ends. The table came from immunoSEQ multiplex PCR; TCRdb's copy has only in-frame clones and leaves some out. The sample lists about 130,000 clones, approximately 93% occurring once. This clonotype originated in an adult in good health. Material: peripheral blood, obtained on day 0 of AZD1222 vaccination. This chain uses TRBV12-3 or TRBV12-4 with TRBJ2-7; D might be TRBD1 (5 bases). CDR3 loop: CASSSDRTYEQYF. CDR3 DNA: TGTGCCAGCAGTTCAGACAGAACCTACGAGCAGTACTTC.